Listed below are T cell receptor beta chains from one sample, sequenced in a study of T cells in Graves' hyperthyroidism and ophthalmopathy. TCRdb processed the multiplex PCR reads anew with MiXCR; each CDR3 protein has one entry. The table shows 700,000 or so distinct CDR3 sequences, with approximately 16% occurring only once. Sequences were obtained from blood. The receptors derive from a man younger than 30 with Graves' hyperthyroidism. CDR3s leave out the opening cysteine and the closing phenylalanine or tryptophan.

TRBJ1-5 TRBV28 ASSTLDRGHQPQH
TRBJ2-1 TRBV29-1 SANGLAGGYNEQF
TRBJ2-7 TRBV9 ASSVAVLANEQY
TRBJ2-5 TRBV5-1 ASSLGAGGDQETQY
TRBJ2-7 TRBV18 ASPPTAARSLYEQY
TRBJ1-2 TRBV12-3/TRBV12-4 ASRPLGEVNYGYT
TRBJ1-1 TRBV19 ASSTTGRNTEAF
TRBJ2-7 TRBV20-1 SASSDDSLYEQY
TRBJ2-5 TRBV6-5 ASSYQNRGQETQY
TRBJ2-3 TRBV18 ASSPVWRIGQGRTDTQY
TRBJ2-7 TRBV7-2 ASSYASGRGSEQY
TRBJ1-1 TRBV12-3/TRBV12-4 ASSEWGPGGSEAF
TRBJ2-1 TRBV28 ASSRRQGMGYNEQF
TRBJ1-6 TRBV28 ASSLSLGGSVSPLH
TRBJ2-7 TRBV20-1 SAPRTGGGSYEQY
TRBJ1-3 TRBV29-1 TANSGNTIY
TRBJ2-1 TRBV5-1 ASTGTSGRRGEQF
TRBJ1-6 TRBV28 ASSIKGRPLH
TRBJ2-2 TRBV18 ASSPPIVDTGELF
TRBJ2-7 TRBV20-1 SARDPTSGRGYEQY
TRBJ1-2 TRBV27 ASSLEVWEGYT
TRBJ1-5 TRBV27 ASSLTWTQPQH
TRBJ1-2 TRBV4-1 ASSQTSGQGGIYGYT
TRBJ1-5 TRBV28 ASTPGGFSQPQH
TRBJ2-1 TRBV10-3 AISESATSGTDEQF
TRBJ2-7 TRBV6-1 ASSYGVASEIYEQY
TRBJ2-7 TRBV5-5 ASTPGREKRYEQY
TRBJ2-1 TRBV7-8 ASRFADRGNEQF
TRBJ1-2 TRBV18 ASSPLQAANYGYT
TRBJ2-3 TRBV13 ASSHVGTADTQY
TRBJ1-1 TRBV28 ASSFEETEAF
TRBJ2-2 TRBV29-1 SVALPSPSWIFSGDTGELF
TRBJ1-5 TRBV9 ASSPGDSRNQPQH